Shown below are 2 T cell receptor beta chains from a single sample sequenced in a study of T cells in Graves' hyperthyroidism and ophthalmopathy. Amplification yielded TCR beta CDR3 regions, with RNA transcripts as the source. HTBI primers were used for first-round RT-PCR of the TCR CDR3. TCRdb passed the multiplex PCR reads through MiXCR, listing each CDR3 protein once. The sample yields hundreds of thousands of distinct CDR3 sequences, under 25% seen once. Sequencing was performed on blood. The receptors derive from a man aged 25-40 years with Graves' ophthalmopathy.

The table lists this clonotype with a few counts. V and J are TRBV5-6 and TRBJ2-7; TRBD1 might be the D (5 bases). CDR3 length: 15 residues. Germline values: CDR1 SGHDT, CDR2 YYEEEE. Deletions cut 5 bases from V and 4 bases from J, with 19 bases between. For the CDR3, the DNA is TGTGCCAGCAGTTCCCGCTTCCTGACAGAATACGAGCAGTACTTC. Translated: CASSSRFLTEYEQYF.

In DNA form, the CDR3 reads TGTGCCAGCCAGGGCACTCGCAATCAGCCCCAGCATTTT. Its protein product is CASQGTRNQPQHF. This chain links TRBV7-9 with TRBJ1-5; tentative D call: TRBD1 (5 bases). The CDR3 runs 13 residues. Germline V gives CDR1 SEHNR, CDR2 FQNEAQ (reference sequence). Between the trimmed V and J ends, which lost 8 bases and 2 bases, there was a span of 10 bases.